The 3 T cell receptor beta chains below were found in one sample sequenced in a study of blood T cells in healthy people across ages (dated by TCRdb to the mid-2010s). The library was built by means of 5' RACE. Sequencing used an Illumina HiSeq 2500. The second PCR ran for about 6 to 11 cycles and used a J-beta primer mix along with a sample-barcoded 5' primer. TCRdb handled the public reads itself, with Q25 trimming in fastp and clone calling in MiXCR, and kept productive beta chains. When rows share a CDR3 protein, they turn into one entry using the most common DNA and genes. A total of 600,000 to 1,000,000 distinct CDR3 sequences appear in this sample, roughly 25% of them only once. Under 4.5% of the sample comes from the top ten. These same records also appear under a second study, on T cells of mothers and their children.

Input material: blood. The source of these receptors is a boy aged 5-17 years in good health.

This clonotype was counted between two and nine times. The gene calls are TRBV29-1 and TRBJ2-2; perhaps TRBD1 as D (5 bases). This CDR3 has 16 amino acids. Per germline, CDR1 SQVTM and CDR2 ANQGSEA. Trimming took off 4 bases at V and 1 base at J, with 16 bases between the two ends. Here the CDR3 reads CSVVTRERGNTGELFF. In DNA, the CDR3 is TGCAGCGTTGTTACGCGCGAAAGGGGGAACACCGGGGAGCTGTTTTTT.

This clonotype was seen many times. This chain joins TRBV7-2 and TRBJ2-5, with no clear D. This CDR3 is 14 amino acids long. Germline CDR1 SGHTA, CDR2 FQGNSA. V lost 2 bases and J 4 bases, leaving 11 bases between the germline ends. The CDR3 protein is CASSLILPPETQYF. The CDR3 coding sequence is TGTGCCAGCAGCTTAATCCTCCCACCAGAGACCCAGTACTTC.

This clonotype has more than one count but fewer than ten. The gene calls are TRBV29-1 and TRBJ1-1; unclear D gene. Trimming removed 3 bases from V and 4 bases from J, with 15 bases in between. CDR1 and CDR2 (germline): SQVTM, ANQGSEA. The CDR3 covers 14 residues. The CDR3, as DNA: TGCAGCGTTGAGATATCCGGGAGCCTCACTGAAGCTTTCTTT. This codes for CSVEISGSLTEAFF.